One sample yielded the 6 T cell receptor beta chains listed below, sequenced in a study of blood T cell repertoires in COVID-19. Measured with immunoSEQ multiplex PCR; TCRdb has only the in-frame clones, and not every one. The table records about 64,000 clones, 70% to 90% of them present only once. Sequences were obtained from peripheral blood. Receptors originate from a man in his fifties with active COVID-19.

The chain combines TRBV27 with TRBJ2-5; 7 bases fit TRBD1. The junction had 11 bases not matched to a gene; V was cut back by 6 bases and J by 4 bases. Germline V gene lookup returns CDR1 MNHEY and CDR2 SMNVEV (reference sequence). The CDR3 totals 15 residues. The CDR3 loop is CASSLGTGVRETQYF. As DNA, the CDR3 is TGTGCCAGCAGCCTGGGAACAGGGGTGCGAGAGACCCAGTACTTC.

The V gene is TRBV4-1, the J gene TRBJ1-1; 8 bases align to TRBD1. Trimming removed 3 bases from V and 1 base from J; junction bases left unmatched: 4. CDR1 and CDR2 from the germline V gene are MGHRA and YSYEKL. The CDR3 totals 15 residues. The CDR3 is CASSHTGQGNTEAFF. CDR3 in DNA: TGCGCCAGCAGCCACACCGGACAGGGGAACACTGAAGCTTTCTTT.

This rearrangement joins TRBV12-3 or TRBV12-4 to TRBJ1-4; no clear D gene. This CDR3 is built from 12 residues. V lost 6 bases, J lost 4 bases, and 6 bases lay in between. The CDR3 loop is CASSPFNEKLFF. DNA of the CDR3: TGTGCCAGCAGCCCATTTAATGAAAAACTGTTTTTT.

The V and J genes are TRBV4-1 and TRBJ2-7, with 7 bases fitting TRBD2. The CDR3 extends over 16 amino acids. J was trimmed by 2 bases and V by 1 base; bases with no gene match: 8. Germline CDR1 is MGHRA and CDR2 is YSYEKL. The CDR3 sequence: CASSQALAGDPYEQYF. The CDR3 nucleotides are TGCGCCAGCAGCCAAGCCCTCGCGGGGGACCCCTACGAGCAGTACTTC.

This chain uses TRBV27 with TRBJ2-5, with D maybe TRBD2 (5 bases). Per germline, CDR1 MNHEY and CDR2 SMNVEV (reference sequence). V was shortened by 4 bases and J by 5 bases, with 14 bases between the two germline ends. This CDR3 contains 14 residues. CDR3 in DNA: TGTGCCAGCAGTTCGGAGGCCATGGGGGAGACCCAGTACTTC. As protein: CASSSEAMGETQYF.

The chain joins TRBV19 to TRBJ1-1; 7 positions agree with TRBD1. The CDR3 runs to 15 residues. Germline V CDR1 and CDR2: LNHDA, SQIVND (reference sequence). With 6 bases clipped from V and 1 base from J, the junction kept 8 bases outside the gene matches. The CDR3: CASSFRRGQNTEAFF. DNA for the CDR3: TGTGCCAGTAGCTTCCGGAGGGGGCAGAACACTGAAGCTTTCTTT.